This T cell receptor beta chain was sequenced in a study of regulatory T cells in long-lasting Graves disease. The wider study: The definition of persistent Graves' disease was over 5 years of antithyroid drugs with positive TSH receptor antibodies.

Unmatched junction bases numbered 6, after V lost 5 bases and J lost 6 bases. Germline V lookup: CDR1 MDHEN, CDR2 SYDVKM. The CDR3 length is 14 residues. Study-level points and caveats: Favoring TRBV28, TRBJ1-2 and TRBJ2-5 was a feature seen in persistent disease.

Time point reported: persistent/refractory GD, antithyroid drugs over 5 years with positive TRAb. PBMCs provided the RNA from which the TCR library was made. A blood draw put about 9.9 milliliters of peripheral blood into EDTA tubes. This clonotype was seen at least ten times. Its antigen is not identified. Through Arm-PCR of CDR3 regions and iRepertoire HTBI primers, TCR beta libraries were built. TCRdb re-derived calls from the multiplex PCR reads in MiXCR, one entry per CDR3 protein. The sample holds around 400,000 distinct CDR3 sequences, 23% seen once. The chain couples TRBV28 to TRBJ1-5, with TRBD1 identical over 8 bases. The starting material was peripheral blood mononuclear cells (PBMCs), obtained when the disease was refractory, from a patient treated with antithyroid drugs. This TCR was recovered from a female donor with Graves disease. The CDR3 DNA reads as TGTGCCAGCAGTGAAAGGACAGGGAGTCAGCCCCAGCATTTT. It is translated as CASSERTGSQPQHF.